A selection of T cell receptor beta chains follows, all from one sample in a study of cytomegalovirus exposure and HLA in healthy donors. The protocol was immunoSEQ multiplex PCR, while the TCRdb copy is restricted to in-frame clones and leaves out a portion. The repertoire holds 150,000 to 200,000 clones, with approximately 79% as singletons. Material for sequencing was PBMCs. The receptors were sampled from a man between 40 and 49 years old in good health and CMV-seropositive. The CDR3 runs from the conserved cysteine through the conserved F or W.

CASSPDRVNTEAFF	TRBV19	TRBJ1-1	14
CASSLTSGTGAYNEQFF	TRBV5-5	TRBJ2-1	17
CASSLGYGTGNEKLFF	TRBV5-1	TRBJ1-4	16
CASSWDRGSNQPQHF	TRBV6-1	TRBJ1-5	15
CASSLVQVEKLFF	TRBV5-6	TRBJ1-4	13
CASSFAGALNTEAFF	TRBV5-4	TRBJ1-1	15
CASSPGGYEQYF	TRBV5-6	TRBJ2-7	12
CAWSVTSGSYNEQFF	TRBV30	TRBJ2-1	15
CAWHRQAPDGYTF	TRBV30	TRBJ1-2	13
CASTTGTGFNQPQHF	TRBV28	TRBJ1-5	15
CASRWGGEGEKLFF	TRBV27	TRBJ1-4	14
CASSLAGDTGELFF	TRBV5-1	TRBJ2-2	14
CASSMVLGSEQYF	TRBV19	TRBJ2-7	13
CASSLGGQGASNQPQHF	TRBV5-4	TRBJ1-5	17
CASSLPPSTNNEQFF	TRBV28	TRBJ2-1	15
CASSQDSGAGELFF	TRBV5-4	TRBJ2-2	14
CASSPGASSGELFF	TRBV5-1	TRBJ2-2	14
CASSDSGGGTDTQYF	TRBV6-4	TRBJ2-3	15
CASSLSQGAGYTF	TRBV7-9	TRBJ1-2	13
CASSIRGGSTEAFF	TRBV7-3	TRBJ1-1	14
CASSQAEALYEQYF	TRBV18	TRBJ2-7	14
CASSIGQEYGYTF	TRBV19	TRBJ1-2	13
CSALSFEQFF	TRBV20-1	TRBJ2-1	10
CASSHGLAGSYEQYF	TRBV7-2	.	15
CASSLGGATNTEAFF	TRBV6-6	TRBJ1-1	15
CASSRTGIDLRGANGLTF	TRBV27	TRBJ2-6	18
CASSYSIRRQDEQFF	TRBV6-6	TRBJ2-1	15
CASSFTSGRYNEQFF	TRBV5-1	TRBJ2-1	15
CASSQDLGYGYTF	TRBV11-3	TRBJ1-2	13
CASSFPGQGKTEAFF	TRBV11-1	TRBJ1-1	15
CASSPDRGQASYEQYF	TRBV19	TRBJ2-7	16
CSAWGGTEAFF	TRBV20-1	TRBJ1-1	11
CASTPDRRRINYGYTF	TRBV5-8	TRBJ1-2	16
CAWSVQSSGRHEQFF	TRBV30	TRBJ2-1	15
CASSEASGAYGYTF	TRBV6-1	TRBJ1-2	14
CASSQGFPVGEQFF	TRBV23-1	TRBJ2-1	14
CASSFLTSGSLNEQFF	TRBV5-1	TRBJ2-1	16
CASRGGVSTDTQYF	TRBV5-4	TRBJ2-3	14
CASSSAGGNNEQFF	TRBV7-8	TRBJ2-1	14
CASSHTGSEQYF	TRBV27	TRBJ2-7	12
CASSLGWHPAGEKLFF	TRBV7-2	TRBJ1-4	16
CASSSPPRVYEQYF	TRBV7-9	TRBJ2-7	14
CASSSSGRRGTEAFF	TRBV28	TRBJ1-1	15
CASSQRQGISFF	TRBV7-8	TRBJ1-1	12
CASSYSKGVLPYEQYF	TRBV6-6	TRBJ2-7	16